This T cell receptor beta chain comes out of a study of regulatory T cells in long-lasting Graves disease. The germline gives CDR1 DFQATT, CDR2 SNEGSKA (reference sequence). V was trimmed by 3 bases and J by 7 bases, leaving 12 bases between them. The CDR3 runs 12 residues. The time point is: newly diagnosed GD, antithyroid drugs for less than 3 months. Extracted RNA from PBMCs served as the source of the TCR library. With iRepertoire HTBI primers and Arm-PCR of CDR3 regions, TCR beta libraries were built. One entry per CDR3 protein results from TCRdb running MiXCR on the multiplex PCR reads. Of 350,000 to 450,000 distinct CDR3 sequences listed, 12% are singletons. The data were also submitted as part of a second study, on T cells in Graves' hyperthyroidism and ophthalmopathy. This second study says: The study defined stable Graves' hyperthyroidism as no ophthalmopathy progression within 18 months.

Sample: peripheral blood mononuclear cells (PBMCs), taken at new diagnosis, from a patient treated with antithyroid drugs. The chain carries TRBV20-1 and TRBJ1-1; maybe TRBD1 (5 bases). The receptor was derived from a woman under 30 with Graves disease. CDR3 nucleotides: TGCAGTGCTAGCCCCCAGGGAGGTGAAGCTTTCTTT. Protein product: CSASPQGGEAFF.